The sequence of this T cell receptor (beta chain) was determined in a study of cytomegalovirus exposure and HLA in healthy donors. Whole-study findings and limits: Differences between HLA loci emerged in a later analysis of TCR association rates, with DRB1 most and HLA-C fewest. A later analysis associated 16,951 TCR beta sequences with HLA alleles at a 0.05 false discovery rate. Diagnosis of cytomegalovirus status made by the classifier reportedly showed high specificity and sensitivity. Analyses of presence/absence relied on an assumption of roughly uniform sequencing depth across donors.

The PCR made use of 60 Vbeta and 13 Jbeta primers. This table comes from immunoSEQ multiplex PCR, and its TCRdb copy is limited to in-frame clones, with some not included. The sample gives about 130,000 clones, 75% to 85% of which show up once; around 1.2% is in the top ten. This clone showed up just once. Its antigen is currently unknown. The V gene's germline CDR1 is SGHRS and CDR2 YFSETQ. CDR3 length: 13 amino acids. Trimming removed 0 bases from V and 2 bases from J, with 6 bases in between. This chain joins TRBV5-1 and TRBJ2-7; D call uncertain. The sequence derives from a girl aged 2-9 years in good health and CMV-seronegative. The sequenced sample consisted of PBMCs. CDR3: CASSLGSTYEQYF. The DNA for the CDR3 is TGCGCCAGCAGCTTGGGTAGCACCTACGAGCAGTACTTC.